Listed below are T cell receptor beta chains from one sample, sequenced in a study of shared clonotypes between healthy human individuals. The protocol was immunoSEQ multiplex PCR, while the TCRdb copy is restricted to in-frame clones and leaves out a portion. The top ten clones hold over 20% of a sample with over 95,000 clones, over 65% of them seen once. Source material: memory CD8+ T cells sorted from blood. The receptor set was obtained from a woman in her twenties or thirties in good health. Each CDR3 is given with its conserved first and last residue. Fields, in order: J gene, D gene, V gene, CDR3 length, clone size, CDR3 DNA, CDR3 protein. The D gene is left open where the match is weak. Rows give clone size only sometimes, using once, few, many, or a class for an expanded clone.

TRBJ2-1	-	TRBV27	16	-	TGTGCCAGCAGTTTAGCGGGCGGCGGGGCCTACAATGAGCAGTTCTTC	CASSLAGGGAYNEQFF
TRBJ1-3	-	TRBV9	17	-	TGTGCCAGCAGCGTAGATAGGGCTCGGAGAGATGGAAACACCATATATTTT	CASSVDRARRDGNTIYF
TRBJ2-1	-	TRBV7-2	15	-	TGTGCCAGCAGCTTAGCAGGCAGCTCCTACAATGAGCAGTTCTTC	CASSLAGSSYNEQFF
TRBJ2-7	-	TRBV7-8	12	-	TGTGCCAGCAGCCCCTACATTGAGGAGCAGTACTTC	CASSPYIEEQYF
TRBJ2-3	TRBD2	TRBV6-5	15	-	TGTGCCAGCAGTCAACTAGCGGGAGGTCTAGATACGCAGTATTTT	CASSQLAGGLDTQYF
TRBJ2-7	-	TRBV27	14	-	TGTGCCAGCAGTTTAATGGACCCCCCCTACGAGCAGTACTTC	CASSLMDPPYEQYF
TRBJ1-2	-	TRBV5-1	15	-	TGCGCCAGCAGCTTGGCCTTAGGTCCGGACTATGGCTACACCTTC	CASSLALGPDYGYTF
TRBJ1-6	TRBD1	TRBV6-6	15	-	TGTGCCAGCAGTAAACTGGACAGGGGAGATTCACCCCTCCACTTT	CASSKLDRGDSPLHF
TRBJ2-2	-	TRBV7-9	15	-	TGTGCCAGCAGCTTAGTAACTGATTCGCTCGGGGAGCTGTTTTTT	CASSLVTDSLGELFF
TRBJ2-7	-	TRBV29-1	13	-	TGCAGCGTCATGTCGGGACACACCTACGAGCAGTACTTC	CSVMSGHTYEQYF
TRBJ1-3	-	TRBV25-1	12	few	TGTGCCAGCAGTGAACCCGATAATCGACTATATTTT	CASSEPDNRLYF
TRBJ2-7	-	TRBV29-1	11	once	TGCAGCGCCAGTGCGGGAAACGAGCAGTACTTC	CSASAGNEQYF
TRBJ2-3	-	TRBV11-2	14	-	TGTGCCAGCAGCCCCAGCGGGAGCACAGATACGCAGTATTTT	CASSPSGSTDTQYF
TRBJ2-2	TRBD1	TRBV6-4	15	many	TGTGCCAGCAGACAGGGGGGCGATGACACCGGGGAGCTGTTTTTT	CASRQGGDDTGELFF
TRBJ2-3	TRBD2	TRBV4-2	16	-	TGTGCCAGCGGGGGGACTAGCGGGAGGTTCACAGATACGCAGTATTTT	CASGGTSGRFTDTQYF
TRBJ2-5	TRBD2	TRBV4-2	18	-	TGTGCCAGCAGCCAAGTCCCCCGACTAGCGGGAGACGTTGAGACCCAGTACTTC	CASSQVPRLAGDVETQYF
TRBJ2-7	-	TRBV14	16	-	TGTGCCAGCAGCCAAGATATTACCCAGTCCCCCTACGAGCAGTACTTC	CASSQDITQSPYEQYF
TRBJ1-2	-	TRBV9	12	-	TGTGCCAGCAGCTCCCCGATGGCGGGCTACACCTTC	CASSSPMAGYTF
TRBJ1-1	TRBD1	TRBV29-1	17	-	TGCAGCGTTGGTCTACCAGGGGGGATACCCCTGAACACTGAAGCTTTCTTT	CSVGLPGGIPLNTEAFF
TRBJ1-5	TRBD1	TRBV7-9	15	-	TGTGCCAGCAGCGCAGTGGGACAGGGCAATCAGCCCCAGCATTTT	CASSAVGQGNQPQHF
TRBJ2-5	-	TRBV13	13	-	TGTGCCAGCAGCTTTGGGGTGCGGGAGACCCAGTACTTC	CASSFGVRETQYF
TRBJ1-2	TRBD1	TRBV9	14	-	TGTGCCAGCAGCGAGGGGGGGACAGTTCCTGGCTACACCTTC	CASSEGGTVPGYTF
TRBJ1-4	TRBD1	TRBV29-1	12	-	TGCAGCATCAGGACAGGGGCTGAAAAACTGTTTTTT	CSIRTGAEKLFF
TRBJ1-5	-	TRBV30	14	-	TGTGCCTGGAGTGGAGACACAAACAATCAGCCCCAGCATTTT	CAWSGDTNNQPQHF
TRBJ1-1	-	TRBV6-5	11	-	TGTGCCAGCAAGGAGATAGCTGAAGCTTTCTTT	CASKEIAEAFF
TRBJ2-3	-	TRBV29-1	14	few	TGCAGCGTTGACGGCGGCGCTAGCACAGATACGCAGTATTTT	CSVDGGASTDTQYF
TRBJ2-1	TRBD1	TRBV19	17	-	TGTGCCAGTAGTCACAGGGGTGCCGTTATGACCTACAATGAGCAGTTCTTC	CASSHRGAVMTYNEQFF
TRBJ2-7	-	TRBV11-2	17	-	TGTGCCAGCAGCGCCAGGACGTTGGGTGTCAGAGCCTACGAGCAGTACTTC	CASSARTLGVRAYEQYF
TRBJ1-5	-	TRBV2	13	-	TGTGCTAGCAGTGCGGGGGGCGGGGAGCCCCAGCATTTT	CASSAGGGEPQHF
TRBJ2-7	-	TRBV13	14	-	TGTGCCAGCAGCTTAGAAGGTCAGGACTACGAGCAGTACTTC	CASSLEGQDYEQYF
TRBJ1-5	TRBD1	TRBV2	15	-	TGTGCCAGCAGATTGGCCGGGACAGATAATCAGCCCCAGCATTTT	CASRLAGTDNQPQHF
TRBJ1-1	TRBD1	TRBV18	15	-	TGTGCCAGCTCACCGCGGGACAGGGTTTACACTGAAGCTTTCTTT	CASSPRDRVYTEAFF
TRBJ2-1	-	TRBV2	11	once	TGTGCCAGCAGGAGGGGCGGCCTGCAGTTCTTC	CASRRGGLQFF
TRBJ2-7	TRBD2	TRBV5-4	19	-	TGTGCCAGCAGCTTGGCCGAGACTAGCGGAAGTGTTTTCTCCTACGAGCAGTACTTC	CASSLAETSGSVFSYEQYF
TRBJ2-2	-	TRBV6-1	15	-	TGTGCCAGTGACAGGTGGAGGAGCCGGGCCGGGGAGCTGTTTTTT	CASDRWRSRAGELFF
TRBJ2-1	TRBD1	TRBV2	13	-	TGTGCCAGCAGTTGGACAGGTCGCCCTGAGCAGTTCTTC	CASSWTGRPEQFF
TRBJ2-3	TRBD2	TRBV6-4	15	-	TGTGCCAGCAGTCTTTTAGCGGGGGGAACAGATACGCAGTATTTT	CASSLLAGGTDTQYF
TRBJ2-1	TRBD2	TRBV5-1	16	-	TGCGCCAGCAGCGTAAGACTAGCGGGTCACTACAATGAGCAGTTCTTC	CASSVRLAGHYNEQFF
TRBJ1-2	-	TRBV15	17	-	TGTGCCACCAGCAGAGAGGGGCCAGCCAACCTGAACTATGGCTACACCTTC	CATSREGPANLNYGYTF
TRBJ2-7	-	TRBV5-1	18	-	TGCGCCAGCAGCTTGGATTGGGGGGCCTCACCACCTTACTACGAGCAGTACTTC	CASSLDWGASPPYYEQYF